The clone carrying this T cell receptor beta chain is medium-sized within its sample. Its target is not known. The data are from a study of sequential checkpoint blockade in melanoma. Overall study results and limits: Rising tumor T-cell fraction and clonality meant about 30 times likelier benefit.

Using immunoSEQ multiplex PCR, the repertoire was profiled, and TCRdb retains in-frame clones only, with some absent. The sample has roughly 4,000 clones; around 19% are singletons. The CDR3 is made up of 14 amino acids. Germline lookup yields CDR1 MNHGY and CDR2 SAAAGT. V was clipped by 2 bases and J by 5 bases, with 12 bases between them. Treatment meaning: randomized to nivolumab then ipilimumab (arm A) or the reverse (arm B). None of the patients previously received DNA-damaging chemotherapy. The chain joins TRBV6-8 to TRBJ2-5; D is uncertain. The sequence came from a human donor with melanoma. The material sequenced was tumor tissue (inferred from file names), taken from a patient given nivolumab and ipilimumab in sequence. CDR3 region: CASSYGGVGETQYF. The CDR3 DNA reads TGTGCCAGCAGTTACGGCGGTGTGGGGGAGACCCAGTACTTC.